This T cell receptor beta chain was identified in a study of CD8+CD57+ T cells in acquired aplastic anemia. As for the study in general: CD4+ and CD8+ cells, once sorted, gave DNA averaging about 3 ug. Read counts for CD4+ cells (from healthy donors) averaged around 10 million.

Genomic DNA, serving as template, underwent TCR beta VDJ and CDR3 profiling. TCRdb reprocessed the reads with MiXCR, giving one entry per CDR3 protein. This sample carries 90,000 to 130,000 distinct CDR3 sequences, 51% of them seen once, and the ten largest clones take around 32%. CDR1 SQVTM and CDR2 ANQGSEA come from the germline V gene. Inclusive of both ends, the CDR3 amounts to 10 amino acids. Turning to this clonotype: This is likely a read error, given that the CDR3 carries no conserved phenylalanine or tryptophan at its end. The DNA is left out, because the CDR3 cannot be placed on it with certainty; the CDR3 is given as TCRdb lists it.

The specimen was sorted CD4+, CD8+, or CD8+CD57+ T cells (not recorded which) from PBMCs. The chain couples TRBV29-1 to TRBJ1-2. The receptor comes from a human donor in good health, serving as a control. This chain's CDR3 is CSVDNYGHTL.